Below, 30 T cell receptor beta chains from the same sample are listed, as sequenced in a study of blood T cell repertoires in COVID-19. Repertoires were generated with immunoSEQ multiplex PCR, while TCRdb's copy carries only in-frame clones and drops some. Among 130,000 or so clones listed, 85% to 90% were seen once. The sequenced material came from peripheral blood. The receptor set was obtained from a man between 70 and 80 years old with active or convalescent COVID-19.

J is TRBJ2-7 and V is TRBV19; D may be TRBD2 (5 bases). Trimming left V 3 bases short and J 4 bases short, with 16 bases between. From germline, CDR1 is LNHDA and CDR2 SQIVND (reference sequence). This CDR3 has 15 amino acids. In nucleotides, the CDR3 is TGTGCCAGTAGTATCCCCCCGGGGTGGGTTTACGAGCAGTACTTC. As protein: CASSIPPGWVYEQYF.

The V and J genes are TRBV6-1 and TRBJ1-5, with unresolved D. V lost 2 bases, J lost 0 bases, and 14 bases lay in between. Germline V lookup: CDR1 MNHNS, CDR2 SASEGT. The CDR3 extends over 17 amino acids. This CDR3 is CASSELTTLFSNQPQHF. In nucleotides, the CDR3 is TGTGCCAGCAGTGAATTGACGACACTGTTTAGCAATCAGCCCCAGCATTTT.

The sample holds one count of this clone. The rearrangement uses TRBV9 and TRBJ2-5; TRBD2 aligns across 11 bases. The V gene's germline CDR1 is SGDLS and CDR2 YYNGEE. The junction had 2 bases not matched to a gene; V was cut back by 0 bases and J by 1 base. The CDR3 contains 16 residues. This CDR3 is CASSVGLAGGQETQYF. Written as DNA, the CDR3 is TGTGCCAGCAGCGTAGGGCTAGCGGGAGGCCAAGAGACCCAGTACTTC.

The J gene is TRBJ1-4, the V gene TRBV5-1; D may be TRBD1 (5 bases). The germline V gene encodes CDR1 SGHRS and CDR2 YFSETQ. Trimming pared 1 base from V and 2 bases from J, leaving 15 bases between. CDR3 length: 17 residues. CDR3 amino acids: CASSLSLQGRTNEKLFF. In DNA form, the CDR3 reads TGCGCCAGCAGCTTGTCCCTGCAGGGTCGGACTAATGAAAAACTGTTTTTT.

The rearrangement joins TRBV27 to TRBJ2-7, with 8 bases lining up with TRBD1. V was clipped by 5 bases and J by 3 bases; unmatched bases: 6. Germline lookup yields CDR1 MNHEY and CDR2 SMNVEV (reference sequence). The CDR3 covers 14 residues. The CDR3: CASSPDRDLYEQYF. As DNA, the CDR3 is TGTGCCAGCAGTCCGGACAGGGACCTCTACGAGCAGTACTTC.

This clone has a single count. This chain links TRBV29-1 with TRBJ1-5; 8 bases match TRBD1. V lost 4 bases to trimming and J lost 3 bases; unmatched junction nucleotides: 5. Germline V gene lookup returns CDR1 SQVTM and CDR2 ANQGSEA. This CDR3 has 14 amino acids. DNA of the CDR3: TGCAGCGTTGCAGGGGGCGCGAACAATCAGCCCCAGCATTTT. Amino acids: CSVAGGANNQPQHF.

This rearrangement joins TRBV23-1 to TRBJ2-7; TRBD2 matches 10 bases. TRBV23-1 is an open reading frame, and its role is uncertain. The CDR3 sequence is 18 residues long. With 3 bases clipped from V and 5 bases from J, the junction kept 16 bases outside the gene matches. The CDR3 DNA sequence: TGCGCCAGCAGTCACGGTGGGCGCCCACTAGCGGGATCGGACGAGCAGTACTTC. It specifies CASSHGGRPLAGSDEQYF.

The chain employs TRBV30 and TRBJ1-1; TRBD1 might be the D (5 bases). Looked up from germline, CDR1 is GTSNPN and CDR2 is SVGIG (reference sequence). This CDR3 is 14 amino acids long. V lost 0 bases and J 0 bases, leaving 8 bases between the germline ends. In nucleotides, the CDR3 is TGTGCCTGGAGTGTAACAGGCATGAACACTGAAGCTTTCTTT. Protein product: CAWSVTGMNTEAFF.

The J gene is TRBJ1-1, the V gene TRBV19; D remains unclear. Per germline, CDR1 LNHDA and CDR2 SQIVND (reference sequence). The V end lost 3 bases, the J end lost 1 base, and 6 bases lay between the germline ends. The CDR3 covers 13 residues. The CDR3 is CASSISPNTEAFF. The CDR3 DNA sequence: TGTGCCAGTAGTATCTCCCCGAACACTGAAGCTTTCTTT.

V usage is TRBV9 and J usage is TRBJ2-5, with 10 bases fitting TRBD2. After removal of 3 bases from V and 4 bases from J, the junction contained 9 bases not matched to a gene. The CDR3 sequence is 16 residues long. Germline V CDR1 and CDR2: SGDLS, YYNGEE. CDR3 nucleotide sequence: TGTGCCAGCAGCGCATCTAGCGGGAGTCACGGAGAGACCCAGTACTTC. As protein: CASSASSGSHGETQYF.

The DNA for the CDR3 is TGTGCCAGCAGTTCTGGCAGGACTAGCGGGAGTCTCGAATACGAGCAGTACTTC. Encoded protein: CASSSGRTSGSLEYEQYF. The chain combines TRBV28 with TRBJ2-7, with 13 bases matching TRBD2. The germline gives CDR1 MDHEN, CDR2 SYDVKM. With 4 bases clipped from V and 4 bases from J, the junction kept 13 bases outside the gene matches. The CDR3 consists of 18 residues.

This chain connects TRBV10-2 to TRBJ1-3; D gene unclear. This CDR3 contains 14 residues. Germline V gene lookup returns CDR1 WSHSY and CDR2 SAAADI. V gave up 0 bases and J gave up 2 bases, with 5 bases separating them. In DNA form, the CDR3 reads TGCGCCAGCAGTGAGTCTACAGCTGGAAACACCATATATTTT. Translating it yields CASSESTAGNTIYF.

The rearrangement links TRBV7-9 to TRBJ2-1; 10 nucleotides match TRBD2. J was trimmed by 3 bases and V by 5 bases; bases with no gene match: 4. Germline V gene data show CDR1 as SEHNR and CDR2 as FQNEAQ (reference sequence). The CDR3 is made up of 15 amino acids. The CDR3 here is CASSLRTSGYNEQFF. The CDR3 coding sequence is TGTGCCAGCAGCCTCCGGACTAGCGGCTACAATGAGCAGTTCTTC.

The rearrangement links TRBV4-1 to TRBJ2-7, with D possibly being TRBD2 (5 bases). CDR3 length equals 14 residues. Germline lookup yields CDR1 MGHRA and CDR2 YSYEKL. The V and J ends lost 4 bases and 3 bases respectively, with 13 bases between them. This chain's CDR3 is CASSRGGSVYEQYF. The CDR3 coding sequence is TGCGCCAGCAGCCGAGGAGGTAGCGTCTACGAGCAGTACTTC.

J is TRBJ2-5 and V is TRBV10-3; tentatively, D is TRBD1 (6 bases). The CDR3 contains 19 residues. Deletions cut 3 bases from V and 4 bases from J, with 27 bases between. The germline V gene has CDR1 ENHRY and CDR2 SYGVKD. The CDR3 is CAISDKPGAPVSRGETQYF. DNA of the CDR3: TGTGCCATCAGTGATAAACCAGGGGCGCCTGTGTCTAGAGGAGAGACCCAGTACTTC.

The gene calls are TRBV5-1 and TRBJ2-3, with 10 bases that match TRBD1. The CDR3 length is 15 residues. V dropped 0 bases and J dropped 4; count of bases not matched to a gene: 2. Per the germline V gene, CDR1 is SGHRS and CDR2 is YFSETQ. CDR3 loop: CASSLGDRGSDTQYF. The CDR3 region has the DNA TGCGCCAGCAGCTTGGGGGACAGGGGTTCAGATACGCAGTATTTT.

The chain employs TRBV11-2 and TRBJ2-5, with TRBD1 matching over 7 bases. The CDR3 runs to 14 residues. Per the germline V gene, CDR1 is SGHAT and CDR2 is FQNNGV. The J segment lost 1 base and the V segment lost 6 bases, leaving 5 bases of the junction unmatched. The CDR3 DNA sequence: TGTGCCAGCAGGAAGGGGGCAGGCCAAGAGACCCAGTACTTC. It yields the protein CASRKGAGQETQYF.

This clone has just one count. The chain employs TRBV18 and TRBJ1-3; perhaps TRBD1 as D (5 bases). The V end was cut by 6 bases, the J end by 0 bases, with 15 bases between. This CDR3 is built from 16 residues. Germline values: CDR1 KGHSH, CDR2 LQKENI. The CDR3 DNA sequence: TGTGCCAGCTCCTCGCAGGGCGAAGGCTCTGGAAACACCATATATTTT. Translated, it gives CASSSQGEGSGNTIYF.

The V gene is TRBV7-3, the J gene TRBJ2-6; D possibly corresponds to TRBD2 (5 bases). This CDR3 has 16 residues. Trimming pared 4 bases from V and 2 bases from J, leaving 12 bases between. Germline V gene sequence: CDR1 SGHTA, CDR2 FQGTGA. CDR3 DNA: TGTGCCAGCAGCTCCTCTAGAGGGACTGGGGCCAACGTCCTGACTTTC. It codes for CASSSSRGTGANVLTF. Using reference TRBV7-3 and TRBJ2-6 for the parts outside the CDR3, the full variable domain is GAGVSQTPSNKVTEKGKYVELRCDPISGHTALYWYRQSLGQGPEFLIYFQGTGAADDSGLPNDRFFAVRPEGSVSTLKIQRTERGDSAVYLCASSSSRGTGANVLTFGAGSRLTVL.

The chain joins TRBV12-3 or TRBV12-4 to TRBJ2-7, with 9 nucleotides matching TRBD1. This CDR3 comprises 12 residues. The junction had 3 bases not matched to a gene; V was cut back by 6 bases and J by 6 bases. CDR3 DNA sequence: TGTGCCAGCAGCAGGACAGGGGTCGAGCAGTACTTC. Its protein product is CASSRTGVEQYF.

Written as DNA, the CDR3 is TGTGCCAGCAGCCTCGACAGGGGCTTGGAAGAGACCCAGTACTTC. It is translated as CASSLDRGLEETQYF. The chain joins TRBV4-2 to TRBJ2-5; 8 nucleotides line up with TRBD1. After removal of 4 bases from V and 3 bases from J, the junction contained 7 bases not matched to a gene. In germline, CDR1 is LGHNA, CDR2 YNFKEQ. This CDR3 is built from 15 residues.

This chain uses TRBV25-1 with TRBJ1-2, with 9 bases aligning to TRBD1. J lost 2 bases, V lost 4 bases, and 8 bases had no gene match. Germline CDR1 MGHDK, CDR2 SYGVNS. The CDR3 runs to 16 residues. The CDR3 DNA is TGTGCCAGCAGTGCATCCCCGGGACAGGGCAACTATGGCTACACCTTC. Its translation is CASSASPGQGNYGYTF.

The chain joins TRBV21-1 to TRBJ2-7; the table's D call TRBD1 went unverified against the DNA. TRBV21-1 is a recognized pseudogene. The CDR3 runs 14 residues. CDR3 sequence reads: CASSKAPGSYEQYF. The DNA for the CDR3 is TGTGCCAGCAGCAAAGCCCCAGGTTCCTACGAGCAGTACTTC.

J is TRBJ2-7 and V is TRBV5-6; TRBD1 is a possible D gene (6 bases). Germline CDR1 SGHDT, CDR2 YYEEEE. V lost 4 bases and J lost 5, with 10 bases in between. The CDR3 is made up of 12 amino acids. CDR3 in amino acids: CASSDWTDEQYF. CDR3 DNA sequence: TGTGCCAGCAGCGATTGGACAGACGAGCAGTACTTC.

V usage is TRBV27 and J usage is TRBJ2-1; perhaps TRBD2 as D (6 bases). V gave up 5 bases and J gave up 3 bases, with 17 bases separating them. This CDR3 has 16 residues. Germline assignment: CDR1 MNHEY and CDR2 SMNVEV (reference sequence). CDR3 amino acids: CASSPLLRDFYNEQFF. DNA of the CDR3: TGTGCCAGCAGTCCCCTACTTCGGGACTTCTACAATGAGCAGTTCTTC.

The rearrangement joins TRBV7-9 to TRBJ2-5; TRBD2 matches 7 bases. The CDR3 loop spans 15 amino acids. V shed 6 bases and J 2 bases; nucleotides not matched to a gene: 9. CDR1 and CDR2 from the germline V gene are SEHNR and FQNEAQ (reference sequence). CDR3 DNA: TGTGCCAGCAGAGCCGGGACTAAGCCTCAAGAGACCCAGTACTTC. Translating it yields CASRAGTKPQETQYF.

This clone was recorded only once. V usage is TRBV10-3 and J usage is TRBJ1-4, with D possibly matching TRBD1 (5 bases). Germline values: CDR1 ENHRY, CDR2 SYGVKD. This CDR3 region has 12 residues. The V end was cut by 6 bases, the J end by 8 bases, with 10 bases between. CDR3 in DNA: TGTGCCATCAGCAGGGAAGAGGAAAAACTGTTTTTT. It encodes CAISREEEKLFF.

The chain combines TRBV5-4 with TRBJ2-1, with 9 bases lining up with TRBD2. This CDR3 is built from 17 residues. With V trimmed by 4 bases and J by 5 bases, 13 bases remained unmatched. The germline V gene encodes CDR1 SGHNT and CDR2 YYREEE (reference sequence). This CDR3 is CASSRSGGTSSNNEQFF. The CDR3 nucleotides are TGTGCCAGCAGCCGGTCCGGGGGGACTAGCAGCAACAATGAGCAGTTCTTC.

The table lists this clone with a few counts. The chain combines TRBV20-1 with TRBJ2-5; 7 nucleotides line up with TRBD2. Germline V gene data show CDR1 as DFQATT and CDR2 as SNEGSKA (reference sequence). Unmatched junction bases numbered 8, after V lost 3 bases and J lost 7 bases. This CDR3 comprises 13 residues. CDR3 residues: CSASPVPGGTQYF. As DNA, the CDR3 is TGCAGTGCTAGTCCCGTCCCGGGAGGGACCCAGTACTTC.

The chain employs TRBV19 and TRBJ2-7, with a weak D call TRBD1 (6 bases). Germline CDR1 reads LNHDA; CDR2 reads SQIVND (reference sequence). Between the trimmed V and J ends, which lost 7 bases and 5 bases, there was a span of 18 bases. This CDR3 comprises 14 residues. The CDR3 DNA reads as TGTGCCAGTACCTCCTATCTGGACAGTCACGAGCAGTACTTC. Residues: CASTSYLDSHEQYF.